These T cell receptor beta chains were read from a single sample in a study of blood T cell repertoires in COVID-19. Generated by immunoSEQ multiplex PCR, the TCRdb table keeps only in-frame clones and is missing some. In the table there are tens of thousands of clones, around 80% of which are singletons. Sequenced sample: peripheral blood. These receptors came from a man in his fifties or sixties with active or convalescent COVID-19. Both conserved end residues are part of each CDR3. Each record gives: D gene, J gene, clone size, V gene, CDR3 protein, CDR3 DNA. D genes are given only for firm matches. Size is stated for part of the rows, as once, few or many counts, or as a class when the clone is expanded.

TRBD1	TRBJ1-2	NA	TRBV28	CATLLYRQGGYGYTF	TGTGCCACCCTACTTTATCGACAGGGCGGCTATGGCTACACCTTC
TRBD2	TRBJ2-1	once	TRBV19	CASSVTSGGSYNEQFF	TGTGCCAGTAGTGTGACTAGCGGGGGCTCCTACAATGAGCAGTTCTTC
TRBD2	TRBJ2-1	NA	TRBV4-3	CASSQAAGTSFYNEQFF	TGCGCCAGCAGCCAAGCCGCCGGGACTAGCTTCTACAATGAGCAGTTCTTC
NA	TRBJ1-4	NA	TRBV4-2	CASSQDPGTNEKLFF	TGTGCCAGCAGCCAAGATCCCGGGACTAATGAAAAACTGTTTTTT
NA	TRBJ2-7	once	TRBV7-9	CASSHQGYYEQYF	TGTGCCAGCAGCCACCAGGGCTATTACGAGCAGTACTTC
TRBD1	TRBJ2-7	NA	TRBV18	CASSPGTVTYEQYF	TGTGCCAGCTCACCAGGGACAGTTACCTACGAGCAGTACTTC
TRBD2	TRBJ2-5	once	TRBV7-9	CASSRGGSDGVRETQYF	TGTGCCAGCAGCCGCGGGGGTAGCGACGGAGTTAGAGAGACCCAGTACTTC
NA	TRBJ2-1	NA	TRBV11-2	CASIMTRSSYNEQFF	TGTGCCAGCATCATGACTAGGAGCTCCTACAATGAGCAGTTCTTC
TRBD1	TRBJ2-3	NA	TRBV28	CASRATGVDTQYF	TGTGCCAGCAGAGCGACAGGGGTGGATACGCAGTATTTT
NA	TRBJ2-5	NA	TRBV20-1	CSVYPRETQYF	TGCAGTGTTTACCCTAGGGAGACCCAGTACTTC
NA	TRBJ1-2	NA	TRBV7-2	CASSLQGHLNYGYTF	TGTGCCAGCAGCTTACAGGGACACCTCAACTATGGCTACACCTTC
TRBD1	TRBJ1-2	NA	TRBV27	CASSPRQGGLYGYTF	TGTGCCAGCAGTCCACGACAGGGGGGCCTCTATGGCTACACCTTC
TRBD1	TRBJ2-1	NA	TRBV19	CASSYSRGRSYNEQFF	TGTGCCAGTAGCTACTCCAGGGGGAGATCCTACAATGAGCAGTTCTTC
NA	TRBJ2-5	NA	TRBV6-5	CASKGLTAQYF	TGTGCCAGCAAGGGACTGACGGCCCAGTACTTC
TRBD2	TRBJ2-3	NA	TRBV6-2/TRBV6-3	CASSLAGSGADTQYF	TGTGCCAGCAGTTTAGCGGGGAGCGGGGCAGATACGCAGTATTTT
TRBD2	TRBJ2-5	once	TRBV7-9	CASSPSGAPGTQYF	TGTGCCAGCAGCCCTAGCGGGGCCCCGGGGACCCAGTACTTC